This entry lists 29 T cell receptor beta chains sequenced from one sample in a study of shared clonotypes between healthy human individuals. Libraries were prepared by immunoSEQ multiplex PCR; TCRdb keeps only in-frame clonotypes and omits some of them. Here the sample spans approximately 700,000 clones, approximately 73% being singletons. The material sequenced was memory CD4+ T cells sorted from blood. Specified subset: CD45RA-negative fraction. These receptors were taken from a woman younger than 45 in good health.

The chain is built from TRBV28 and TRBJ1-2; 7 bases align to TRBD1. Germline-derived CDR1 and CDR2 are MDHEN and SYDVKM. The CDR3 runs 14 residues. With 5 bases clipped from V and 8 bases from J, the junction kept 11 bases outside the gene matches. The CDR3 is CASSLGTERRGYTF. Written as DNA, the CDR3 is TGTGCCAGCAGTCTCGGGACAGAACGGCGAGGCTACACCTTC.

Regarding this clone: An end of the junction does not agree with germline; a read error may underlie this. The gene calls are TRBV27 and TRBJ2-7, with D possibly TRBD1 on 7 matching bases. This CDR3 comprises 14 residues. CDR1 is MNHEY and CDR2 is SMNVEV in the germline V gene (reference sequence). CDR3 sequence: CASSLGGTAYEEYF. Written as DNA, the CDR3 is TGTGCCAGCAGTTTAGGGGGGACAGCTTACGAGGAGTACTTC.

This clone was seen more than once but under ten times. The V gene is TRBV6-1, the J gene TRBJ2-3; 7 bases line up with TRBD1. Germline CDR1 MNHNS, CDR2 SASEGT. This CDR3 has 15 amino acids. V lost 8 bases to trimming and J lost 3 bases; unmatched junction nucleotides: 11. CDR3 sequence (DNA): TGTGCCAGCGGCCAGACAGGGCAAGGGACAGATACGCAGTATTTT. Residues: CASGQTGQGTDTQYF.

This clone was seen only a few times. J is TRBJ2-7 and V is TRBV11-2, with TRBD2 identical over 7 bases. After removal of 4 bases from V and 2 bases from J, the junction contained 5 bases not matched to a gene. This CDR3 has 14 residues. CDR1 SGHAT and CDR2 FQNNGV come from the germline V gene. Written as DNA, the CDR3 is TGTGCCAGCAGCTCGTCCCGGGAGGCCTACGAGCAGTACTTC. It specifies CASSSSREAYEQYF.

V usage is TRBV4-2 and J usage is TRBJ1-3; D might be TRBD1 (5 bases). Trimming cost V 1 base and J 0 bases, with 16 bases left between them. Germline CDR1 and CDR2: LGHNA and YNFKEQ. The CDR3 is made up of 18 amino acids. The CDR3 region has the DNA TGTGCCAGCAGCCAAGCCGGGACCCCGAATCACTCTGGAAACACCATATATTTT. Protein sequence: CASSQAGTPNHSGNTIYF.

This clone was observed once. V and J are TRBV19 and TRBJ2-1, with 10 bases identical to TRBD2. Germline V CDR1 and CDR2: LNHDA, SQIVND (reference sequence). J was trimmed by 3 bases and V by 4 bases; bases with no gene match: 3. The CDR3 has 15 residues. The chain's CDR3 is CASSKASGSYNEQFF. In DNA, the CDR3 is TGTGCCAGTAGTAAGGCTAGCGGGAGCTACAATGAGCAGTTCTTC.

CDR3 nucleotide sequence: TGTGCCAGCAGTGAGAATTTCTCGGGGTTAGCCAAAAACATTCAGTACTTC. It specifies CASSENFSGLAKNIQYF. The V gene is TRBV6-1, the J gene TRBJ2-4, with a possible D match to TRBD2 (5 bases). V was cut by 3 bases and J by 0 bases, with 15 bases left in between. The CDR3 is 17 amino acids. Germline V gene data show CDR1 as MNHNS and CDR2 as SASEGT.

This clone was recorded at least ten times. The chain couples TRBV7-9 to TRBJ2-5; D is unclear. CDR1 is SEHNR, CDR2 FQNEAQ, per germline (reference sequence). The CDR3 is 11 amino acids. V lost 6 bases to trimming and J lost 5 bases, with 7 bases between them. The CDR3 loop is CASSNEETQYF. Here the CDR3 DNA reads TGTGCCAGCAGTAACGAGGAGACCCAGTACTTC.

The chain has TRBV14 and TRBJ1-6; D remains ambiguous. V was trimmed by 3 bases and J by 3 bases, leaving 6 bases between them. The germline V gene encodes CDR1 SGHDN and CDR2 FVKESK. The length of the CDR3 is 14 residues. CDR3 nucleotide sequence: TGTGCCAGCAGCCAGTATGGCTATAATTCACCCCTCCACTTT. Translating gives CASSQYGYNSPLHF.

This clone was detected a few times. The CDR3 spells CASSQAYEQYF. The CDR3 coding sequence is TGTGCCAGCAGCCAAGCGTACGAGCAGTACTTC. This chain links TRBV4-2 with TRBJ2-5; D not certain. The J call is in doubt because the DNA end fits TRBJ2-7 better. The CDR3 covers 11 residues. Germline values: CDR1 LGHNA, CDR2 YNFKEQ.

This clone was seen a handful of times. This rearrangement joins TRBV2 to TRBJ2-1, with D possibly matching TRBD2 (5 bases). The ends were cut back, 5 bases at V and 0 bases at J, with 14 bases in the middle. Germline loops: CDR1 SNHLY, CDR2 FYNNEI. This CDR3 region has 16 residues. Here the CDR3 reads CASSILALSSYNEQFF. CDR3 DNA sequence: TGTGCCAGCAGTATCTTAGCGTTAAGCTCCTACAATGAGCAGTTCTTC.

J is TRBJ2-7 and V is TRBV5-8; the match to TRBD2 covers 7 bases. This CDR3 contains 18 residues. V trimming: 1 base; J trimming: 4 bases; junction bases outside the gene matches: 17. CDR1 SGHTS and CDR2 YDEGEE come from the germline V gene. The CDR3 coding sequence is TGTGCCAGCAGCTTGAATCCTAGCGGCCTTTCAGCAGGTTACGAGCAGTACTTC. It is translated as CASSLNPSGLSAGYEQYF.

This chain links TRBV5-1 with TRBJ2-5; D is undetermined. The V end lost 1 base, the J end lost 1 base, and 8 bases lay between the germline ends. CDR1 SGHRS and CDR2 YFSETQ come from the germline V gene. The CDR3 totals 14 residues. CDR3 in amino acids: CASSLSSGQETQYF. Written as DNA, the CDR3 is TGCGCCAGCAGCTTGTCTTCTGGCCAAGAGACCCAGTACTTC.

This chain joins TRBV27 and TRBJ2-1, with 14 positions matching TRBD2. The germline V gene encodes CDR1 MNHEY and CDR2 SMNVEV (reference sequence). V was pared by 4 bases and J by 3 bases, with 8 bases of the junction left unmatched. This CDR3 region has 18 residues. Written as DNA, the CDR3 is TGTGCCAGCAGTTCAACCTCCGGGACTAGCGGGAGCTACAATGAGCAGTTCTTC. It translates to CASSSTSGTSGSYNEQFF.

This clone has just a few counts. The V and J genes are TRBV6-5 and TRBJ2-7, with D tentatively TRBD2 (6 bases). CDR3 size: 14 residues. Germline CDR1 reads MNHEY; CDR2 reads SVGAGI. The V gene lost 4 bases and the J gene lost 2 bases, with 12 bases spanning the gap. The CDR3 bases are TGTGCCAGCAGTTTTGGAGGGATGACCTACGAGCAGTACTTC. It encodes CASSFGGMTYEQYF.

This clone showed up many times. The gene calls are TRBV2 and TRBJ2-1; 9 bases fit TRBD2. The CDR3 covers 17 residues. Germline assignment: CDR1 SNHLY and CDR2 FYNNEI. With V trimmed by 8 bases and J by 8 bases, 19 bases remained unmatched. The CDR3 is CASSQADGGRAGDEQFF. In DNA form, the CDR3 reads TGTGCCAGCTCCCAGGCAGATGGCGGGAGGGCCGGAGATGAGCAGTTCTTC.

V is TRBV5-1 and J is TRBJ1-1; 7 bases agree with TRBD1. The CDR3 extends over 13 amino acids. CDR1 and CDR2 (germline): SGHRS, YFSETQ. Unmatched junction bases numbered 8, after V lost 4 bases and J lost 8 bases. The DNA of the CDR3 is TGCGCCAGCAGCGAGAGACAGGGTGGGGAAGCTTTCTTT. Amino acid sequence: CASSERQGGEAFF.

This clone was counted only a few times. The CDR3 nucleotides read TGTGCCAGCAGCGTAGGGGGGACAGGGGTCGCGGAGACCCAGTACTTC. Its translation is CASSVGGTGVAETQYF. This chain joins TRBV9 and TRBJ2-5; 10 bases are shared with TRBD1. The length of the CDR3 is 16 residues. Germline V gives CDR1 SGDLS, CDR2 YYNGEE. Unmatched junction bases numbered 7, after V lost 0 bases and J lost 5 bases.

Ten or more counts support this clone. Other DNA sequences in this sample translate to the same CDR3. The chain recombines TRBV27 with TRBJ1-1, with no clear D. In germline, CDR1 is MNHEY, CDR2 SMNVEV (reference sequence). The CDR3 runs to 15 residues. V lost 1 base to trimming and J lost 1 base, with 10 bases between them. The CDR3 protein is CASSLYGSPNTEAFF. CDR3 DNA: TGTGCCAGCAGTTTATATGGCTCCCCGAACACTGAAGCTTTCTTT.

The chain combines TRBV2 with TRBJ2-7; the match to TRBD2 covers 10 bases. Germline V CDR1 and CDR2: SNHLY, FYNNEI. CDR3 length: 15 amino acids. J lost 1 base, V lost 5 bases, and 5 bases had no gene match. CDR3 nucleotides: TGTGCCAGCAGTACCGGGACTAGCGCGTCCTACGAGCAGTACTTC. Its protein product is CASSTGTSASYEQYF.

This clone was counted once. In nucleotides, the CDR3 is TGCAGCGTTATAAGAGGGATTACAGATACGCAGTATTTT. Its translation: CSVIRGITDTQYF. V is TRBV29-1 and J is TRBJ2-3; D perhaps matches TRBD2 (5 bases). Germline V gene data show CDR1 as SQVTM and CDR2 as ANQGSEA. V was shortened by 5 bases and J by 3 bases, with 12 bases between the two germline ends. CDR3 length: 13 residues.

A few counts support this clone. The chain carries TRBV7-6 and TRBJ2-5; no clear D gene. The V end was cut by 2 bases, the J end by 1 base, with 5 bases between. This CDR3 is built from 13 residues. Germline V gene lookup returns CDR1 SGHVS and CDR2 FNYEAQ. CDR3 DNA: TGTGCCAGCAGCTTAATCACCCAAGAGACCCAGTACTTC. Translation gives CASSLITQETQYF. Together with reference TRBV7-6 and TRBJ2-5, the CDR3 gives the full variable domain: GAGVSQSPRYKVTKRGQDVALRCDPISGHVSLYWYRQALGQGPEFLTYFNYEAQQDKSGLPNDRFSAERPEGSISTLTIQRTEQRDSAMYRCASSLITQETQYFGPGTRLLVL.

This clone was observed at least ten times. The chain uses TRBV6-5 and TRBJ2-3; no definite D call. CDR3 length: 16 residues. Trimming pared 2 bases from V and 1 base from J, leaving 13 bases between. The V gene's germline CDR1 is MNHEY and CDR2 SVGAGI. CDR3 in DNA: TGTGCCAGCAGTTACCCACCCCGGCAGGGCACAGATACGCAGTATTTT. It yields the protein CASSYPPRQGTDTQYF.

The CDR3 loop is CASSTGTSGSTDTQYF. CDR3 in DNA: TGTGCCAGCAGTACCGGGACTAGCGGGAGCACAGATACGCAGTATTTT. The chain joins TRBV5-4 to TRBJ2-3; 12 bases align to TRBD2. The ends lost 5 bases at V and 0 bases at J; junction bases unmatched: 4. The germline V gene has CDR1 SGHNT and CDR2 YYREEE (reference sequence). The CDR3 contains 16 residues.

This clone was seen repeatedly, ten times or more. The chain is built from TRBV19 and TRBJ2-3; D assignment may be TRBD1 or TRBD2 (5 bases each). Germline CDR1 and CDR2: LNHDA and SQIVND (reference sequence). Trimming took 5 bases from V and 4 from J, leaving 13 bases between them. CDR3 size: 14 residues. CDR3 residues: CASSSAPGPDTQYF. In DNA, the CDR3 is TGTGCCAGTAGTTCGGCCCCGGGACCAGATACGCAGTATTTT.

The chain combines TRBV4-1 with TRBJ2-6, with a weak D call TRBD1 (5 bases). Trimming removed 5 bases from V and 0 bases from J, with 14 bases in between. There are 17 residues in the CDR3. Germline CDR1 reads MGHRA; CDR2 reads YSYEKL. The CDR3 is CASSEKGAGSGANVLTF. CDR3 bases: TGCGCCAGCAGCGAGAAAGGGGCCGGCTCTGGGGCCAACGTCCTGACTTTC.

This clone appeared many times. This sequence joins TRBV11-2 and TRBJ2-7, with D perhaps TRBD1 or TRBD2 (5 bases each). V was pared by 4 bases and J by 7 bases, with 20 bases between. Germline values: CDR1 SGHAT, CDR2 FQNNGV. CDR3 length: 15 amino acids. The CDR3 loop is CASSSSWGIEREQYF. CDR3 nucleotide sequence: TGTGCCAGCAGCTCCTCCTGGGGGATTGAACGAGAGCAGTACTTC.

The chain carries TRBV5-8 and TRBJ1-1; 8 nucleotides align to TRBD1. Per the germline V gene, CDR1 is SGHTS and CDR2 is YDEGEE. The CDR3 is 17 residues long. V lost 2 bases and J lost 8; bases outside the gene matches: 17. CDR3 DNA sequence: TGTGCCAGCAGCTTTGGCGCCAGGGGGCGGGGAAGACAGGAAGCTTTCTTT. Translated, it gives CASSFGARGRGRQEAFF.

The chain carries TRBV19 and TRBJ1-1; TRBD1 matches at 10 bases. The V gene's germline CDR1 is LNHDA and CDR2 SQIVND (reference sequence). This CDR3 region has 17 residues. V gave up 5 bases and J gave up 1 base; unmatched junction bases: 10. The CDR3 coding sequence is TGTGCCAGTAGTGTCCGGACAGGGGGGGAATGGAACACTGAAGCTTTCTTT. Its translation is CASSVRTGGEWNTEAFF.